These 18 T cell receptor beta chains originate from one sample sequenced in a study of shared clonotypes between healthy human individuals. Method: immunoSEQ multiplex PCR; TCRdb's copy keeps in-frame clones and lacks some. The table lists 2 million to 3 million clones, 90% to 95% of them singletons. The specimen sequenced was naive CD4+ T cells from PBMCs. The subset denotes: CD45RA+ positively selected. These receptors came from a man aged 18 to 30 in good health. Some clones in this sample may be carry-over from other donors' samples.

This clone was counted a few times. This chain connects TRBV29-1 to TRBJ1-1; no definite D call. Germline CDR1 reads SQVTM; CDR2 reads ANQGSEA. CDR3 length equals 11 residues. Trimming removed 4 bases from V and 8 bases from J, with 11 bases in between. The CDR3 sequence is CSVVDLGEAFF. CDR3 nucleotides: TGCAGCGTTGTTGATCTCGGGGAAGCTTTCTTT.

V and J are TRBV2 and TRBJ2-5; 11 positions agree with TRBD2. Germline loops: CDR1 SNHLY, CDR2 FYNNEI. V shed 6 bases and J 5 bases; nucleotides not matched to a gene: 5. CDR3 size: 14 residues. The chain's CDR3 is CASRVSGRGETQYF. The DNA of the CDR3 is TGTGCCAGCAGGGTTAGCGGGAGGGGGGAGACCCAGTACTTC.

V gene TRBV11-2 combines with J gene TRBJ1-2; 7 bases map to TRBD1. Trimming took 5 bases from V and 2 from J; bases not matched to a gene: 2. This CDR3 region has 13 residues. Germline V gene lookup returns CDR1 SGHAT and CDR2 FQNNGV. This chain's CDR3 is CASSRGQNYGYTF. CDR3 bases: TGTGCCAGCAGCCGGGGACAGAACTATGGCTACACCTTC.

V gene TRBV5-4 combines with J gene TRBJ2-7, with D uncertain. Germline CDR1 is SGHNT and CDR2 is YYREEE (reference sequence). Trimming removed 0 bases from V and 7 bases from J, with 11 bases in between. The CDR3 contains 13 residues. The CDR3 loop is CASSLVSPGEQYF. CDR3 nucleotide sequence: TGTGCCAGCAGCTTGGTTTCCCCCGGGGAGCAGTACTTC.

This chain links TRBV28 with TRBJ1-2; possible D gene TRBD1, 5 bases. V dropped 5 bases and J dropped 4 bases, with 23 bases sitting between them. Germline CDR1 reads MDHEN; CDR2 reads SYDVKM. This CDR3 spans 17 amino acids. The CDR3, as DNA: TGTGCCAGCAGTCCCGGGACGGCCAATCTACCGCTCTATGGCTACACCTTC. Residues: CASSPGTANLPLYGYTF.

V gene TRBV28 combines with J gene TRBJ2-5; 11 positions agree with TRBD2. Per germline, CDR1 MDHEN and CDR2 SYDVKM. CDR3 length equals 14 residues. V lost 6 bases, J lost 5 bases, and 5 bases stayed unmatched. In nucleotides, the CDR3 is TGTGCCAGCAGGACTAGCGGGGCCCGGGAGACCCAGTACTTC. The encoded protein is CASRTSGARETQYF. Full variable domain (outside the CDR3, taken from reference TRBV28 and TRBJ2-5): DVKVTQSSRYLVKRTGEKVFLECVQDMDHENMFWYRQDPGLGLRLIYFSYDVKMKEKGDIPEGYSVSREKKERFSLILESASTNQTSMYLCASRTSGARETQYFGPGTRLLVL.

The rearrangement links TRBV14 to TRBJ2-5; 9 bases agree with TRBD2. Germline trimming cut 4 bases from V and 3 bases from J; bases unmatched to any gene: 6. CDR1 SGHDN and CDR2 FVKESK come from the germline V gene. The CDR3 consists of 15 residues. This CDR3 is CASSPRTSVKETQYF. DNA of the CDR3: TGTGCCAGCAGCCCCCGGACTAGCGTTAAAGAGACCCAGTACTTC.

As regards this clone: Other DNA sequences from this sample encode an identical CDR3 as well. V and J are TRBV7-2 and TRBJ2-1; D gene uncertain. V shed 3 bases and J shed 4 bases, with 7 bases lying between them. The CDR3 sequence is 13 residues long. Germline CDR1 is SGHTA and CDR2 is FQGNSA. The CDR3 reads CASSFDGYNEQFF. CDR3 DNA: TGTGCCAGCAGCTTCGACGGTTACAATGAGCAGTTCTTC.

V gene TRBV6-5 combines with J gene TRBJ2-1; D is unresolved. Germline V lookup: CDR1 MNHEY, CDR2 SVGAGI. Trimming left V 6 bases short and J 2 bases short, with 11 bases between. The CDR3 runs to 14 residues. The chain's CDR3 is CASSFRLPYNEQFF. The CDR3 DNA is TGTGCCAGCAGCTTCCGTTTGCCCTACAATGAGCAGTTCTTC.

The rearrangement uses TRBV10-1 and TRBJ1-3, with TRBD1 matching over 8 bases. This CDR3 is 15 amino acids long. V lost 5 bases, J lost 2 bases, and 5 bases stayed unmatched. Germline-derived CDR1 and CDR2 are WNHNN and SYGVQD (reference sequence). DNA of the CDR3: TGCGCCAGCAGTCCTGGACAGGGAACTGGAAACACCATATATTTT. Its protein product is CASSPGQGTGNTIYF.

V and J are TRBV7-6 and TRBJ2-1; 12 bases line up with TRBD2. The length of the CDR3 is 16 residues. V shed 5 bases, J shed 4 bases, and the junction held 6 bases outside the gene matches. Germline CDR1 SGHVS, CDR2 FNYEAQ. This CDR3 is CASSPIGLAGYNEQFF. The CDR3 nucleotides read TGTGCCAGCAGCCCGATTGGACTAGCGGGGTACAATGAGCAGTTCTTC.

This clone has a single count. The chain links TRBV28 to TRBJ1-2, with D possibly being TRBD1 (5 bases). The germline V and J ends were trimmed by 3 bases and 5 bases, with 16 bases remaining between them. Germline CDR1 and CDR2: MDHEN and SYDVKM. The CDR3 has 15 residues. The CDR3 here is CASSFGGAQTYGYTF. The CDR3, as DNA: TGTGCCAGCAGTTTCGGAGGGGCCCAAACTTATGGCTACACCTTC.

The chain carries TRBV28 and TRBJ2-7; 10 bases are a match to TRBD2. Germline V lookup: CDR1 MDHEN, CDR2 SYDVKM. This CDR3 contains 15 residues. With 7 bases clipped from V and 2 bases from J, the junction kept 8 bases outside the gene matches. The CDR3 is CASNLAGAPPYEQYF. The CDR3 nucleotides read TGTGCCAGCAACCTAGCGGGAGCTCCCCCCTACGAGCAGTACTTC.

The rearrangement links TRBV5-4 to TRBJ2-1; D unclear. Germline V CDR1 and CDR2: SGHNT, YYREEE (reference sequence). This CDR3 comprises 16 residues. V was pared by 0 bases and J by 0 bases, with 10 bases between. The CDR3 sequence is CASSLAAPSSYNEQFF. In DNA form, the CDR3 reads TGTGCCAGCAGCTTGGCGGCGCCGAGCTCCTACAATGAGCAGTTCTTC.

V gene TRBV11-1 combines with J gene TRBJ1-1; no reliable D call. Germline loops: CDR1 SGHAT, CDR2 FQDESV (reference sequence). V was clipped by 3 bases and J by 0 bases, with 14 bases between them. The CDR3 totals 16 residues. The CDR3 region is CASSFRTAGVNTEAFF. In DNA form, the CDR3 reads TGTGCCAGCAGCTTTCGGACGGCCGGGGTGAACACTGAAGCTTTCTTT.

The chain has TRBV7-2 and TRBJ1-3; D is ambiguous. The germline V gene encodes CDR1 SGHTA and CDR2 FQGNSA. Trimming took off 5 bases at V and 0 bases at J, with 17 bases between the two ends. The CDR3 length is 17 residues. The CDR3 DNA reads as TGTGCCAGCAGCCTTCAAGCGGGCGCAAGCTCTGGAAACACCATATATTTT. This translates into CASSLQAGASSGNTIYF.

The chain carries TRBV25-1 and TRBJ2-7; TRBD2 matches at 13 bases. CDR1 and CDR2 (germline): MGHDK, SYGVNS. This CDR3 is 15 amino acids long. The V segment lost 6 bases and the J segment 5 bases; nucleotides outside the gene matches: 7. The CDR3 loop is CASRGTSGRVHEQYF. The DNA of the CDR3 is TGTGCCAGCAGGGGCACTAGCGGGAGGGTACACGAGCAGTACTTC.

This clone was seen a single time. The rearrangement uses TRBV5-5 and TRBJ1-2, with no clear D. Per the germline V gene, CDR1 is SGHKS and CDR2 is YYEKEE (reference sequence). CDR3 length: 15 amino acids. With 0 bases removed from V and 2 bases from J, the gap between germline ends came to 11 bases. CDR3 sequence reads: CASSLVGRENYGYTF. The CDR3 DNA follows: TGTGCCAGCAGCTTGGTAGGTAGGGAAAACTATGGCTACACCTTC.